This T cell receptor (beta chain) was identified in a study of OX40 agonist ivuxolimab in advanced cancers. Study-wide context: An agonistic anti-OX40 (CD134) antibody, ivuxolimab, was used to treat the patients.

V gave up 6 bases and J gave up 1 base, with 9 bases separating them. The V gene's germline CDR1 is MNHNS and CDR2 SASEGT. CDR3 length: 13 amino acids. The table came from immunoSEQ multiplex PCR; TCRdb's copy has only in-frame clones and leaves some out. The repertoire consists of tens of thousands of clones, with around 89% occurring once and the leading ten covering approximately 0.5%. This sequence originates from an adult with an advanced solid tumor such as melanoma, head and neck, liver or kidney cancer. The rearrangement joins TRBV6-1 to TRBJ2-5, with unresolved D. The material sequenced was CD4+ or CD8+ T cells sorted from blood, taken in a trial of the OX40 agonist ivuxolimab. CDR3 nucleotide sequence: TGTGCCAGCAGGTTGAGAGTCCAAGAGACCCAGTACTTC. Translated, it gives CASRLRVQETQYF.